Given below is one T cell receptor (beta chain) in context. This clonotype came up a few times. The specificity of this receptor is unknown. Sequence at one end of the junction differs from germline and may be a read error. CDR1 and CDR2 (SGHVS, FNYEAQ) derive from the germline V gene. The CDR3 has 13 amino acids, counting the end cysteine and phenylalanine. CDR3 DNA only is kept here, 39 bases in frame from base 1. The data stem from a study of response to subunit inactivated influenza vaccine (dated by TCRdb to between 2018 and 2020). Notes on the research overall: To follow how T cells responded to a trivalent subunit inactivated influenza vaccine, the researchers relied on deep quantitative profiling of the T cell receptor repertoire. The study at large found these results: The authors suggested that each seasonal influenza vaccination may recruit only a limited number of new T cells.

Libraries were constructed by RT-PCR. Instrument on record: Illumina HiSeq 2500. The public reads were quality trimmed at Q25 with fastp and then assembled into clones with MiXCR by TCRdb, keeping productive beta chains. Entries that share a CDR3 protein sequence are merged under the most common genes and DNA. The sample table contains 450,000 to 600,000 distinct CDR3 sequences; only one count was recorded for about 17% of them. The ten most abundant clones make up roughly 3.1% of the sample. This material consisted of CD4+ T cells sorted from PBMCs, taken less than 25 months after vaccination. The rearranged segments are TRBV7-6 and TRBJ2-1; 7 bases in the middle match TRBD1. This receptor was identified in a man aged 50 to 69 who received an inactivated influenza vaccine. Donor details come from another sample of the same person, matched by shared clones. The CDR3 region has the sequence CASSLGGSYEQFF. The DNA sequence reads TGTGCCAGCAGTTTAGGGGGCTCCTATGAGCAGTTCTTC.